This T cell receptor beta chain was sequenced in a study of shared clonotypes between healthy human individuals. Whole-study findings and limits: Compared with memory subsets, naive subsets generally had larger estimated richness.

A note on this clone: As yet, its antigen is unknown.

It was CD45RO-negative cells, positively selected for CCR7, that made up naive CD8 cells, with terminally differentiated effector memory CD45RA+ cells excluded. The V segment lost 4 bases and the J segment 1 base; nucleotides outside the gene matches: 3. Germline CDR1 and CDR2: SNHLY and FYNNEI. The CDR3 loop spans 14 amino acids. Only in-frame clones appear in the TCRdb table, and some are missing; sequencing was by immunoSEQ multiplex PCR. Among millions of clones listed, around 93% were seen once. The V gene is TRBV2, the J gene TRBJ1-2; 7 positions match TRBD1. The sample taken for sequencing was naive CD8+ T cells from PBMCs. This TCR was recovered from a young man in good health. Some clones in this sample may be carry-over from other donors' samples. As DNA, the CDR3 is TGTGCCAGCAGTGGGGGGGACAGTAACTATGGCTACACCTTC. This gives the protein CASSGGDSNYGYTF.